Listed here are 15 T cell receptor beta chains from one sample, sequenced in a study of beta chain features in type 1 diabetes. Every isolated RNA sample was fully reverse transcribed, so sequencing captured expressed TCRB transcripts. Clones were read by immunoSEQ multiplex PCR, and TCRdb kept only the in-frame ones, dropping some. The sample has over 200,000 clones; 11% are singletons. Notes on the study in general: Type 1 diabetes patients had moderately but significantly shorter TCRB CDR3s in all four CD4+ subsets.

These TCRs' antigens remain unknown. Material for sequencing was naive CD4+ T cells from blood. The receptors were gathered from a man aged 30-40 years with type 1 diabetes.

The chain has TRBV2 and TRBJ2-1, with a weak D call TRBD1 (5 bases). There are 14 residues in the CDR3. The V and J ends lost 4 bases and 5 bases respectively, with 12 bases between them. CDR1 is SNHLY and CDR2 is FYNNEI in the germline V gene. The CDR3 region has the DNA TGTGCCAGCAGTGCCCAGGGCCGGGACAATGAGCAGTTCTTC. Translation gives CASSAQGRDNEQFF.

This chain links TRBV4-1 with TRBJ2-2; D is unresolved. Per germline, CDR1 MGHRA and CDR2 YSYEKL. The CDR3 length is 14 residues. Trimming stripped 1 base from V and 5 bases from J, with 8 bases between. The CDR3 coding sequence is TGCGCCAGCAGCCAAGGGGCTAAGACCGGGGAGCTGTTTTTT. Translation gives CASSQGAKTGELFF.

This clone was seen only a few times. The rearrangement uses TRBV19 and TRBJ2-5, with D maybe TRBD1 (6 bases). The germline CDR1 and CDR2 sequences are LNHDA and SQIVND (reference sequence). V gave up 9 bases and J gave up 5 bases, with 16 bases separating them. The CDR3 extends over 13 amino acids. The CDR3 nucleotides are TGTGCCAGCGCTACAGGGTCGGGGGAGACCCAGTACTTC. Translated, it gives CASATGSGETQYF.

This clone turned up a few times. The CDR3 reads CASSSSNTGELFF. The CDR3 DNA reads TGTGCCAGCAGTTCCTCTAACACCGGGGAGCTGTTTTTT. The J gene is TRBJ2-2, the V gene TRBV27; the D is unclear. V was clipped by 4 bases and J by 2 bases, with 5 bases between them. The CDR3 spans 13 residues. Germline CDR1 reads MNHEY; CDR2 reads SMNVEV (reference sequence).

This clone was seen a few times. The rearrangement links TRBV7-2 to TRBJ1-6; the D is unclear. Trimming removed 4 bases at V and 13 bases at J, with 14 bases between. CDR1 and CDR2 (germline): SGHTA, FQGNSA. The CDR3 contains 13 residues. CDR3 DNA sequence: TGTGCCAGCAGCTCCACCGCGGATACGCCCCTCCACTTT. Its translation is CASSSTADTPLHF.

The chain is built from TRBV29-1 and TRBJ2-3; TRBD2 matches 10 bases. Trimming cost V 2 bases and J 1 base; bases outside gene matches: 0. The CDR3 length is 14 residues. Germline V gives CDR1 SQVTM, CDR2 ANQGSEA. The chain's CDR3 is CSVELAGGTDTQYF. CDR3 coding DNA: TGCAGCGTTGAACTAGCGGGGGGCACAGATACGCAGTATTTT.

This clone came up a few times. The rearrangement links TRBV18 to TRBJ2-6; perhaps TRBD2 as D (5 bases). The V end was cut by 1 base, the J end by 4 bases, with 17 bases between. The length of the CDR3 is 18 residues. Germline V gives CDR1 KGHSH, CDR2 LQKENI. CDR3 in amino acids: CASSPLGRPGKGANVLTF. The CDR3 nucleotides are TGTGCCAGCTCACCACTGGGTCGCCCGGGGAAAGGGGCCAACGTCCTGACTTTC.

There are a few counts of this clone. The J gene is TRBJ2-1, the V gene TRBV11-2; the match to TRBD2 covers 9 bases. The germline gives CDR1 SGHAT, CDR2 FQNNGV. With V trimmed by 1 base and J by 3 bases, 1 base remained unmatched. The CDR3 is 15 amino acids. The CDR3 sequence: CASSLASGNYNEQFF. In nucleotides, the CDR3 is TGTGCCAGCAGCTTAGCTAGCGGGAACTACAATGAGCAGTTCTTC.

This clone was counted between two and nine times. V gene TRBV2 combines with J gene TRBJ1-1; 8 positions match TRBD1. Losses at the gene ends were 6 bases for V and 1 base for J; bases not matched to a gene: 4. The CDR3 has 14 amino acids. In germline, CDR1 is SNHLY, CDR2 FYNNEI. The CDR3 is CASRPTGGNTEAFF. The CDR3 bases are TGTGCCAGCAGGCCCACAGGGGGGAACACTGAAGCTTTCTTT.

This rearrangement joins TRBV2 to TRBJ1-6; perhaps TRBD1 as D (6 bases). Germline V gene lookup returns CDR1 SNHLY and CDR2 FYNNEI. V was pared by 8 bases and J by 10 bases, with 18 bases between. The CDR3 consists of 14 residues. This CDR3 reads CASGGPQGRSPLHF. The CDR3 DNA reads TGTGCCAGCGGGGGCCCACAGGGACGATCACCCCTCCACTTT.

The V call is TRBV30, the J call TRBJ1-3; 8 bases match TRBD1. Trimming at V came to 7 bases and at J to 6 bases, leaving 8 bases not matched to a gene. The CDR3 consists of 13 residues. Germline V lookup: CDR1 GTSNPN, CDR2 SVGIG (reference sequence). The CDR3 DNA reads TGTGCCTTAACAACAGGGGGACCAAACACCATATATTTT. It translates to CALTTGGPNTIYF.

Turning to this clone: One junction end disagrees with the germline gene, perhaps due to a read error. The CDR3 sequence: CASSQDGMGQKGF. CDR3 nucleotide sequence: TGTGCCAGCAGCCAAGATGGGATGGGACAGAAGGGTTTT. The V gene is TRBV14, the J gene TRBJ2-3, with TRBD1 matching 7 bases. The germline gives CDR1 SGHDN, CDR2 FVKESK. The CDR3 sequence is 13 residues long.

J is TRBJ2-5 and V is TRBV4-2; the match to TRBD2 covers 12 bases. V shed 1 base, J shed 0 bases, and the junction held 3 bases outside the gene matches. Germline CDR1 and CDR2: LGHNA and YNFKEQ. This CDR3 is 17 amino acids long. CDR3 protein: CASSQGLAGEYQETQYF. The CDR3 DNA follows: TGTGCCAGCAGCCAAGGACTAGCGGGGGAGTACCAAGAGACCCAGTACTTC.

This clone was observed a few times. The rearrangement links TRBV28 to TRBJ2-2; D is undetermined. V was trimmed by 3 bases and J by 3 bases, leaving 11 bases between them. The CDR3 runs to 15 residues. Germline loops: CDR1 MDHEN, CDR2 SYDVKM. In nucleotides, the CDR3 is TGTGCCAGCAGTTTGATTACTAAGGACACCGGGGAGCTGTTTTTT. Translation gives CASSLITKDTGELFF.

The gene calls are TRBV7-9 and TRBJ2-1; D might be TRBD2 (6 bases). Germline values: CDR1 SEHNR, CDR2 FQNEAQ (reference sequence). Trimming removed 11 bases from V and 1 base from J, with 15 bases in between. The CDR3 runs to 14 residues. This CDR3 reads CAVHRRGSYNEQFF. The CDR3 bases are TGTGCCGTCCACCGACGGGGGTCCTACAATGAGCAGTTCTTC.